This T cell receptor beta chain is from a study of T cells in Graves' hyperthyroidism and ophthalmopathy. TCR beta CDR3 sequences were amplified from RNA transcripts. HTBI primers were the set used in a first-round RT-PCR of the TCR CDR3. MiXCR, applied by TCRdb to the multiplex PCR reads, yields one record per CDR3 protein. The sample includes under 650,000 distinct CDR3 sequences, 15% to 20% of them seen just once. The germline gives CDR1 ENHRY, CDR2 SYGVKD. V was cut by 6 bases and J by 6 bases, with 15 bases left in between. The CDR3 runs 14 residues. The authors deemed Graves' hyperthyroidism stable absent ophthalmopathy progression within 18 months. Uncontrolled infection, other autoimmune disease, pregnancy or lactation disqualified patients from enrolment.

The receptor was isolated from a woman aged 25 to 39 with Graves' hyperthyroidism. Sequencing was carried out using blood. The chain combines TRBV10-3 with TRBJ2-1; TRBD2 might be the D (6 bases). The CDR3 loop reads CAISAAGRGNEQFF. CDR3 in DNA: TGTGCCATCAGCGCCGCGGGGCGCGGCAATGAGCAGTTCTTC.